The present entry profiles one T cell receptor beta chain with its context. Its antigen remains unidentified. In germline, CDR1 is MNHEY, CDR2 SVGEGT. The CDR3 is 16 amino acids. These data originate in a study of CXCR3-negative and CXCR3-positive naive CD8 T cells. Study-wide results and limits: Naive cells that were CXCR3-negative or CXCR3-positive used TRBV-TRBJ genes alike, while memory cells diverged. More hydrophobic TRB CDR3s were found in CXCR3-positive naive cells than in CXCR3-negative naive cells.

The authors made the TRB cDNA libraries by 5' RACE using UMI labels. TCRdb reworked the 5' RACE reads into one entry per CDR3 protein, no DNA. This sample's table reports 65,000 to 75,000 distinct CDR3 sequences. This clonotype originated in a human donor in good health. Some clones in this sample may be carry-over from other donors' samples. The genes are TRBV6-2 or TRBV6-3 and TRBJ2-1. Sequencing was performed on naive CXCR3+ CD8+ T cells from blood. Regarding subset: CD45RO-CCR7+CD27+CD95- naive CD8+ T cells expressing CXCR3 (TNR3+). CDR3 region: CASSYVAQGALNEQFF.